The 8 T cell receptor beta chains listed next were all sequenced from one sample in a study of spatial heterogeneity in lung cancer. Using its own MiXCR run on the 5' RACE reads, TCRdb lists one record per CDR3 protein. The table lists tens of thousands of distinct CDR3 sequences, approximately 3.1% of them singletons. The time point was: sample taken at primary tumor resection. The sequencing here drew on normal lung tissue next to the tumor, taken at surgery. The receptors originated from a male donor with early-stage non-small cell lung cancer.

Many counts were recorded for this clonotype. The chain joins TRBV4-3 to TRBJ1-6, with a possible D match to TRBD1 (5 bases). With 0 bases removed from V and 5 bases from J, the gap between germline ends came to 11 bases. Germline lookup yields CDR1 LGHNA and CDR2 YSLEER. The CDR3 is 16 amino acids. This chain's CDR3 is CASSQDGARDNSPLHF. The DNA of the CDR3 is TGCGCCAGCAGCCAAGATGGTGCCAGGGATAATTCACCCCTCCACTTT.

In this sample, this clonotype turned up once. A much larger clonotype is one base distant, so this may be a read error. J is TRBJ2-5 and V is TRBV12-3 or TRBV12-4; D might be TRBD2 (5 bases). This CDR3 has 12 amino acids. The V gene lost 11 bases and the J gene lost 7 bases, with 17 bases spanning the gap. CDR3 DNA: TGTGCCTGCCGTCCGGGATTAGGGACCCAGTACTTC. Amino acid sequence: CACRPGLGTQYF.

This clonotype was seen many times. The V and J genes are TRBV28 and TRBJ2-5; D is ambiguous. Looked up from germline, CDR1 is MDHEN and CDR2 is SYDVKM. The CDR3 consists of 14 residues. V lost 5 bases and J 2 bases, leaving 12 bases between the germline ends. The CDR3, as DNA: TGTGCCAGCAGTCTCCCAGACAAACAAGAGACCCAGTACTTC. This translates into CASSLPDKQETQYF.

There are many counts of this clonotype. This CDR3 reads CASSVPPPLDTQYF. In nucleotides, the CDR3 is TGTGCCAGCAGTGTCCCACCCCCCCTGGATACGCAGTATTTT. The chain uses TRBV25-1 and TRBJ2-3; D is unresolved. Germline values: CDR1 MGHDK, CDR2 SYGVNS. The CDR3 spans 14 residues. Trimming removed 4 bases at V and 6 bases at J, with 14 bases between.

The table lists this clonotype with many counts. This chain joins TRBV2 and TRBJ2-2; 11 positions match TRBD2. Trimming took 3 bases from V and 5 from J; bases not matched to a gene: 2. Germline CDR1 is SNHLY and CDR2 is FYNNEI. The length of the CDR3 is 15 residues. The CDR3 protein is CASSERLAGTGELFF. Written as DNA, the CDR3 is TGTGCCAGCAGTGAGCGACTAGCGGGGACCGGGGAGCTGTTTTTT.

This clonotype has more than one count but fewer than ten. This chain joins TRBV30 and TRBJ2-5; TRBD2 aligns across 13 bases. The CDR3 has 16 residues. Trimming took 2 bases from V and 5 from J; bases not matched to a gene: 8. CDR1 is GTSNPN and CDR2 is SVGIG in the germline V gene (reference sequence). CDR3 coding DNA: TGTGCCTGGAGTACACTGGGACTAGCGGGGTCGGAGACCCAGTACTTC. Translation: CAWSTLGLAGSETQYF.

J is TRBJ2-7 and V is TRBV9, with 9 bases lining up with TRBD1. V dropped 4 bases and J dropped 6; count of bases not matched to a gene: 14. Per germline, CDR1 SGDLS and CDR2 YYNGEE. The CDR3 consists of 16 residues. The CDR3 is CASSPKPGDREAEQYF. The CDR3 DNA sequence: TGTGCCAGCAGCCCAAAACCCGGGGACAGGGAAGCCGAGCAGTACTTC.

This clonotype was recorded at least ten times. The V gene is TRBV12-3 or TRBV12-4, the J gene TRBJ2-3; the D gene is possibly TRBD2 (5 bases). V lost 5 bases, J lost 2 bases, and 14 bases lay in between. The CDR3 contains 15 residues. The CDR3 is CASSPRWTDTDTQYF. Here the CDR3 DNA reads TGTGCCAGCAGTCCTCGTTGGACTGACACAGATACGCAGTATTTT.